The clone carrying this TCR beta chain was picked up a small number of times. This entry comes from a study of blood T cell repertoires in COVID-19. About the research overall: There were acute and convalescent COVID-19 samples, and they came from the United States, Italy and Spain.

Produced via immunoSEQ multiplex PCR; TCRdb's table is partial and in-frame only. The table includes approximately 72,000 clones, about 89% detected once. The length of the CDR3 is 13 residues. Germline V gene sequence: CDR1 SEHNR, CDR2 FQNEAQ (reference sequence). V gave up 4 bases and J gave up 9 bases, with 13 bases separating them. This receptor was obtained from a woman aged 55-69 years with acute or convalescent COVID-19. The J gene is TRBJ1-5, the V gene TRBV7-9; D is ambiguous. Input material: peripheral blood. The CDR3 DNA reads TGTGCCAGCAGCTGGCCGGGTGATTCGCCCCAGCATTTT. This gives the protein CASSWPGDSPQHF.